Presented here are 15 T cell receptor beta chains from one specimen sequenced in a study of cytomegalovirus exposure and HLA in healthy donors. The PCR had 60 Vbeta and 13 Jbeta primers. Only in-frame clones appear in the TCRdb table, and some are missing; sequencing was by immunoSEQ multiplex PCR. The profile shows 95,000 to 150,000 clones, about 70% of them singletons. The sequenced sample was PBMCs. The receptors were sampled from a woman aged 55-69 years in good health and CMV-seropositive.

The V call is TRBV18, the J call TRBJ1-4, with 8 bases matching TRBD1. Per germline, CDR1 KGHSH and CDR2 LQKENI. Losses at the gene ends were 3 bases for V and 1 base for J; bases not matched to a gene: 10. The CDR3 length is 18 residues. The chain's CDR3 is CASSPATGVWRTNEKLFF. The CDR3 DNA follows: TGTGCCAGCTCACCCGCGACAGGGGTGTGGCGAACTAATGAAAAACTGTTTTTT.

This clone has a handful of counts. This chain connects TRBV6-5 to TRBJ1-6; D might be TRBD1 (5 bases). V lost 2 bases and J 4 bases, leaving 12 bases between the germline ends. The germline V gene encodes CDR1 MNHEY and CDR2 SVGAGI. The CDR3 is 16 amino acids. CDR3 sequence reads: CASSYKGIMYNSPLHF. CDR3 nucleotide sequence: TGTGCCAGCAGTTACAAGGGGATCATGTATAATTCACCCCTCCACTTT.

This clone appeared a single time. CDR3 region: CASSGGQLNYNSPLHF. CDR3 bases: TGTGCCAGCAGCGGGGGACAGCTCAACTATAATTCACCCCTCCACTTT. The gene calls are TRBV5-6 and TRBJ1-6; 7 nucleotides line up with TRBD1. The CDR3 is 16 residues long. J lost 3 bases, V lost 4 bases, and 7 bases had no gene match. The germline CDR1 and CDR2 sequences are SGHDT and YYEEEE.

The chain has TRBV5-6 and TRBJ1-1, with 8 bases fitting TRBD1. This CDR3 is 14 amino acids long. Germline V gene data show CDR1 as SGHDT and CDR2 as YYEEEE. V lost 4 bases to trimming and J lost 5 bases; unmatched junction nucleotides: 7. The CDR3 is CASSPTGVMTEAFF. CDR3 sequence (DNA): TGTGCCAGCAGCCCGACAGGGGTTATGACTGAAGCTTTCTTT.

V is TRBV5-1 and J is TRBJ2-3; the match to TRBD2 covers 9 bases. After removal of 4 bases from V and 0 bases from J, the junction contained 6 bases not matched to a gene. Germline assignment: CDR1 SGHRS and CDR2 YFSETQ. The CDR3 is 16 residues long. This CDR3 is CASSPVGLASTDTQYF. The CDR3, as DNA: TGCGCCAGCAGCCCCGTCGGACTAGCGAGCACAGATACGCAGTATTTT.

The chain is built from TRBV19 and TRBJ2-2; a weak D match, TRBD2 (5 bases). V was clipped by 10 bases and J by 0 bases, with 18 bases between them. Germline CDR1 reads LNHDA; CDR2 reads SQIVND (reference sequence). The CDR3 totals 16 residues. CDR3 sequence: CATRDPSGANTGELFF. In DNA, the CDR3 is TGTGCCACTCGGGATCCCAGCGGCGCGAACACCGGGGAGCTGTTTTTT.

V gene TRBV5-1 combines with J gene TRBJ2-7; 9 bases match TRBD1. The J segment lost 5 bases and the V segment lost 1 base, leaving 10 bases of the junction unmatched. The germline V gene encodes CDR1 SGHRS and CDR2 YFSETQ. The CDR3 runs to 16 residues. This CDR3 reads CASSLLRTGVLDEQYF. The CDR3 nucleotides are TGCGCCAGCAGCTTGTTACGGACAGGGGTTCTCGACGAGCAGTACTTC.

The chain links TRBV9 to TRBJ1-6, with D possibly TRBD1 on 5 matching bases. The germline CDR1 and CDR2 sequences are SGDLS and YYNGEE. The V end was cut by 3 bases, the J end by 10 bases, with 17 bases between. The CDR3 is 15 residues long. CDR3 coding DNA: TGTGCCAGCAGCGCCGGGCTGGACAATAGGTCACCCCTCCACTTT. The encoded protein is CASSAGLDNRSPLHF.

V is TRBV11-1 and J is TRBJ1-2, with TRBD1 matching over 7 bases. This CDR3 spans 15 amino acids. Germline CDR1 is SGHAT and CDR2 is FQDESV (reference sequence). Trimming removed 4 bases from V and 0 bases from J; junction bases left unmatched: 5. CDR3 DNA: TGTGCCAGCAGCTCCCGGGACAGATCTAACTATGGCTACACCTTC. The encoded protein is CASSSRDRSNYGYTF.

The V and J genes are TRBV7-9 and TRBJ2-2; 13 bases agree with TRBD2. CDR1 is SEHNR, CDR2 FQNEAQ, per germline (reference sequence). The junction had 10 bases not matched to a gene; V was cut back by 5 bases and J by 4 bases. The CDR3 extends over 18 amino acids. CDR3 DNA sequence: TGTGCCAGCAGCATAAGAAGGACTAGCGGGAGAGCCACCGGGGAGCTGTTTTTT. This translates into CASSIRRTSGRATGELFF.

There are a few counts of this clone. This chain links TRBV6-1 with TRBJ1-2; 12 positions agree with TRBD1. V lost 6 bases, J lost 6 bases, and 5 bases stayed unmatched. Germline V gene data show CDR1 as MNHNS and CDR2 as SASEGT. The length of the CDR3 is 14 residues. The CDR3 here is CASRAGTGGDGYTF. In DNA form, the CDR3 reads TGTGCCAGCAGAGCCGGGACAGGGGGCGATGGCTACACCTTC.

This rearrangement joins TRBV16 to TRBJ1-1, with 7 bases that match TRBD1. Germline CDR1 KGHSY, CDR2 FQNENV. V shed 2 bases, J shed 4 bases, and the junction held 7 bases outside the gene matches. This CDR3 region has 15 residues. CDR3 protein: CASSQMGSGGTEAFF. The CDR3 region has the DNA TGTGCCAGCAGCCAAATGGGTTCAGGGGGCACTGAAGCTTTCTTT.

The gene calls are TRBV5-5 and TRBJ2-6, with 7 bases aligning to TRBD1. The CDR3 extends over 17 amino acids. Germline values: CDR1 SGHKS, CDR2 YYEKEE (reference sequence). V lost 4 bases, J lost 0 bases, and 7 bases stayed unmatched. The CDR3 here is CASSLDRDRSGANVLTF. The CDR3 DNA is TGTGCCAGCAGCCTTGACAGGGACCGCTCTGGGGCCAACGTCCTGACTTTC. Full variable domain (remainder filled in from reference TRBV5-5 and TRBJ2-6): DAGVTQSPTHLIKTRGQQVTLRCSPISGHKSVSWYQQVLGQGPQFIFQYYEKEERGRGNFPDRFSARQFPNYSSELNVNALLLGDSALYLCASSLDRDRSGANVLTFGAGSRLTVL.

The gene calls are TRBV2 and TRBJ1-5; tentative D call: TRBD1 (6 bases). V gave up 6 bases and J gave up 7 bases, with 16 bases separating them. Germline V gives CDR1 SNHLY, CDR2 FYNNEI. This CDR3 is 14 amino acids long. The CDR3 nucleotides are TGTGCCAGCAGCCGTGGGACATCAGGACAGCCCCAGCATTTT. As protein: CASSRGTSGQPQHF.

This chain joins TRBV7-2 and TRBJ2-1, with TRBD2 matching 8 bases. After removal of 2 bases from V and 6 bases from J, the junction contained 6 bases not matched to a gene. Looked up from germline, CDR1 is SGHTA and CDR2 is FQGNSA. The CDR3 spans 15 residues. In nucleotides, the CDR3 is TGTGCCAGCAGCTTATCGCGGGAGGTCGTCAATGAGCAGTTCTTC. Translated: CASSLSREVVNEQFF. Supplemented by reference TRBV7-2 and TRBJ2-1, the full variable domain reads GAGVSQSPSNKVTEKGKDVELRCDPISGHTALYWYRQSLGQGLEFLIYFQGNSAPDKSGLPSDRFSAERTGGSVSTLTIQRTQQEDSAVYLCASSLSREVVNEQFFGPGTRLTVL.